The rows below give T cell receptor beta chains drawn from one sample of a study of blood T cells in healthy people across ages. MiXCR, run by TCRdb on the 5' RACE reads, gives a single entry per CDR3 protein. Of about 720,000 distinct CDR3 sequences in the sample, approximately 25% were seen once. This sample also belongs to another study, concerning T cells of mothers and their children.

Material: blood. The receptors originated from a boy aged 5 to 17 in good health. Each CDR3 is given with its conserved first and last residue. The order of the fields is CDR3 length, V gene, clone size, J gene, D gene, CDR3 DNA, CDR3 protein. The D gene is left open where the match is weak. Some rows have no size entry. The others give once, few or many, or a class for an expanded clone.

15	TRBV12-3/TRBV12-4	few	TRBJ2-7	TRBD1	TGTGCCAGCAGTTTAGGGGACAGGTCATCCTACGAGCAGTACTTC	CASSLGDRSSYEQYF
16	TRBV4-2	NA	TRBJ2-7	TRBD2	TGTGCCAGCAGCCAAGAAATGGCTAGCGGACTCTACGAGCAGTACTTC	CASSQEMASGLYEQYF
14	TRBV27	few	TRBJ2-5	TRBD2	TGTGCCAGCAGCGCGGGACTAGGGGTAGAGACCCAGTACTTC	CASSAGLGVETQYF
13	TRBV29-1	few	TRBJ2-5	NA	TGCAGCGTGACCGGGACCGGAGAAGAGACCCAGTACTTC	CSVTGTGEETQYF
15	TRBV20-1	NA	TRBJ2-7	NA	TGCAGTGCAGACCGCTTTCAGGACTACTCCTACGAGCAGTACTTC	CSADRFQDYSYEQYF
14	TRBV12-3/TRBV12-4	few	TRBJ2-1	TRBD1	TGTGCCAGCATCCTACAGGGGTCCTACAATGAGCAGTTCTTC	CASILQGSYNEQFF
15	TRBV6-5	NA	TRBJ2-7	NA	TGTGCCAGCAGTAGAGCCGACATACCCTCCTACGAGCAGCACTTC	CASSRADIPSYEQHF
14	TRBV6-2/TRBV6-3	few	TRBJ2-7	NA	TGTGCCAGCAGTTACTCGGCTCTCCCCTACGAGCAGTACTTC	CASSYSALPYEQYF
16	TRBV7-6	NA	TRBJ2-6	NA	TGTGCCAGCAGCTTAGCGATGGGGAGTGGGGCCAACGTCCTGACTTTC	CASSLAMGSGANVLTF
15	TRBV24-1	NA	TRBJ2-1	NA	TGTGCCACCAGTAGCGGGTGGGCCTCCTACAATGAGCAGTTCTTC	CATSSGWASYNEQFF
11	TRBV20-1	few	TRBJ2-5	TRBD1	TGCAGTGTATCGGACAGGGAGATCCAGTACTTC	CSVSDREIQYF
13	TRBV3-1	few	TRBJ1-5	NA	TGTGCCAGCAGCCAAGATCGAAACTTGCCCCAGCATTTT	CASSQDRNLPQHF
15	TRBV20-1	NA	TRBJ1-2	TRBD1	TGCAGTGCCAGGACAGGGAGGAAGGCTAACTATGGCTACACCTTC	CSARTGRKANYGYTF
15	TRBV12-3/TRBV12-4	NA	TRBJ1-5	NA	TGTGCCAGCAGTTTAGTGGGGGTTGGCAATCAGCCCCAGCATTTT	CASSLVGVGNQPQHF
12	TRBV7-9	few	TRBJ2-5	NA	TGTGCCAGCAGCTTAAGTAGGGCCACCCAGTACTTC	CASSLSRATQYF
17	TRBV5-5	few	TRBJ2-1	TRBD2	TGTGCCAGCAGCCCCGATAAGTTTAGGGAGGGCTACAATGAGCAGTTCTTC	CASSPDKFREGYNEQFF
14	TRBV6-2/TRBV6-3	NA	TRBJ2-5	NA	TGTGCCAGCAGGCCGGACATGATTTTGGAGACCCAGTACTTC	CASRPDMILETQYF
15	TRBV20-1	once	TRBJ2-3	NA	TGCAGTGCTAGTAACCCCAGGGATAGCACAGATACGCAGTATTTT	CSASNPRDSTDTQYF
15	TRBV3-1	NA	TRBJ2-7	NA	TGTGCCAGCAGCCAAGAGCCGGGGAAGGACTACGAGCAGTACTTC	CASSQEPGKDYEQYF
14	TRBV28	NA	TRBJ1-5	NA	TGTGCCAGCAGTTTAGGAGGGAGCTATCAGCCCCAGCATTTT	CASSLGGSYQPQHF
16	TRBV6-5	NA	TRBJ2-2	TRBD1	TGTGCCAGCAGTACGGACAGGGGGAAGAACACCGGGGAGCTGTTTTTT	CASSTDRGKNTGELFF
16	TRBV2	NA	TRBJ1-3	NA	TGTGCCAGCAGTGTGGTAGGGACCCTCTCTGGAAACACCATATATTTT	CASSVVGTLSGNTIYF
17	TRBV6-1	NA	TRBJ1-1	NA	TGTGCCAGCAGTGTTCAATCGTGGCGGATCATGAACACTGAAGCTTTCTTT	CASSVQSWRIMNTEAFF
15	TRBV13	NA	TRBJ2-4	TRBD2	TGTGCCAGCAGCTCGGGACTAGCGGGGGAAAACATTCAGTACTTC	CASSSGLAGENIQYF
14	TRBV5-5	NA	TRBJ1-1	TRBD1	TGTGCCAGCAGCGGGGACAGGGGGTACCCTGAAGCTTTCTTT	CASSGDRGYPEAFF
14	TRBV12-3/TRBV12-4	once	TRBJ2-7	NA	TGTGCCAGCACCCAACAGGGTTCCGTCTACGAGCAGTACTTC	CASTQQGSVYEQYF
15	TRBV3-1	few	TRBJ2-3	NA	TGTGCCACCGCAGAGGGCCGGGTTGGAGCAGATACGCAGTATTTT	CATAEGRVGADTQYF
15	TRBV15	NA	TRBJ2-3	TRBD2	TGTGCCACCAGCAGGAGGAGCGGGACGCCAGATACGCAGTATTTT	CATSRRSGTPDTQYF
15	TRBV20-1	NA	TRBJ1-6	NA	TGCAGTGCTAGAGATGGAGGCAGGGTTAATTCACCCCTCCACTTT	CSARDGGRVNSPLHF
16	TRBV20-1	few	TRBJ2-6	NA	TGCAGTGCTAGATTCGCGGACACCTCTGGGGCCAACGTCCTGACTTTC	CSARFADTSGANVLTF
19	TRBV12-3/TRBV12-4	NA	TRBJ2-4	TRBD2	TGTGCCAGCAGTTACCTTGGGACTAGCGGAGTGGTTGGCAAAAACATTCAGTACTTC	CASSYLGTSGVVGKNIQYF